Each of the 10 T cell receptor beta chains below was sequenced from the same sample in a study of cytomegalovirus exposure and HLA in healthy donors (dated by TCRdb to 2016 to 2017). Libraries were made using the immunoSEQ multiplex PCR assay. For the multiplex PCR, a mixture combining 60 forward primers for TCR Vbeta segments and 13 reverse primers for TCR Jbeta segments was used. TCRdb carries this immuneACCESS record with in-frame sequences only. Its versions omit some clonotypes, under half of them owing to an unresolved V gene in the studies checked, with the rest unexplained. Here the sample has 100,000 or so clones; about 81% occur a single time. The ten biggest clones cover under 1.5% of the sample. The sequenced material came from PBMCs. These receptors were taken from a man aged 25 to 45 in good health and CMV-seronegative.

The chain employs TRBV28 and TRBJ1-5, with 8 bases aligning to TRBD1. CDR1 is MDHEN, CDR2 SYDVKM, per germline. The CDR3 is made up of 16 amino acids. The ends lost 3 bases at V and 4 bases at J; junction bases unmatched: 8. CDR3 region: CASSFYSGGLNQPQHF. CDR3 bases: TGTGCCAGCAGTTTCTACTCAGGGGGCCTTAATCAGCCCCAGCATTTT.

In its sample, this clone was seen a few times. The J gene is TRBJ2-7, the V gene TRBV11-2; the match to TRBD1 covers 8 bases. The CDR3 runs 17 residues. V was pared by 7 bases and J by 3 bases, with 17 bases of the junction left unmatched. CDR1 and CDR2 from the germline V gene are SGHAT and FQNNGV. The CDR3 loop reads CASTKPGRGRAVYEQYF. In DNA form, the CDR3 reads TGTGCCAGCACCAAACCGGGCAGGGGGCGCGCGGTCTACGAGCAGTACTTC. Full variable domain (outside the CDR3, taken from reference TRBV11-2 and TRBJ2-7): EAGVAQSPRYKIIEKRQSVAFWCNPISGHATLYWYQQILGQGPKLLIQFQNNGVVDDSQLPKDRFSAERLKGVDSTLKIQPAKLEDSAVYLCASTKPGRGRAVYEQYFGPGTRLTVT.

Here the CDR3 reads CSVTKFRQGLEDTQYF. The CDR3 bases are TGCAGCGTTACTAAATTCCGACAGGGGTTGGAAGATACGCAGTATTTT. The genes are TRBV29-1 and TRBJ2-3; 8 bases map to TRBD1. J gave up 5 bases and V 5 bases, and 15 bases lay outside the gene matches. Germline CDR1 is SQVTM and CDR2 is ANQGSEA. The CDR3 runs 16 residues.

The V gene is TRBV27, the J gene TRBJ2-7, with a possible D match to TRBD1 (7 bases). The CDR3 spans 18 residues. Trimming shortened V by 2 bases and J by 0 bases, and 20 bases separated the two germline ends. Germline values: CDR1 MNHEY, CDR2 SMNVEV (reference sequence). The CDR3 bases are TGTGCCAGCAGTTTAGCCGGGAACAGGGGACTTAGCTCCTACGAGCAGTACTTC. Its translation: CASSLAGNRGLSSYEQYF.

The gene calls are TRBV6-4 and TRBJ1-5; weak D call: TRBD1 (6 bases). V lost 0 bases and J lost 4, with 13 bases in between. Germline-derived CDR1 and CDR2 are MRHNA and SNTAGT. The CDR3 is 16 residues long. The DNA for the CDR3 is TGTGCCAGCAGTGACTCGGGCAGGGGAAAGAATCAGCCCCAGCATTTT. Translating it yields CASSDSGRGKNQPQHF.

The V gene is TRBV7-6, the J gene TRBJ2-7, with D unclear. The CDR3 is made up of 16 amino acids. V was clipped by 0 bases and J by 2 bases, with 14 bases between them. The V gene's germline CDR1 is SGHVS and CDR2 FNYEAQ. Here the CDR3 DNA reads TGTGCCAGCAGCTTAGCGGTGTCAGGCGTAACCTACGAGCAGTACTTC. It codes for CASSLAVSGVTYEQYF.

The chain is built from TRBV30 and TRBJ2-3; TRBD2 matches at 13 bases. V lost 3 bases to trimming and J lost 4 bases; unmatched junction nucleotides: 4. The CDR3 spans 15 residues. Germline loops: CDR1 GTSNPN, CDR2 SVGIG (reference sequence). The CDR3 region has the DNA TGTGCCTGGAGGGCCGGGACTAGCGGGGCAGATACGCAGTATTTT. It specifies CAWRAGTSGADTQYF.

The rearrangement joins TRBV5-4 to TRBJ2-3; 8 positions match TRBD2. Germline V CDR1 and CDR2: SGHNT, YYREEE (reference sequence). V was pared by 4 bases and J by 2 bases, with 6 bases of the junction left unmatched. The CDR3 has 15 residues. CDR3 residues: CASSPSGGLTDTQYF. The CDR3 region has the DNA TGTGCCAGCAGCCCGAGCGGGGGCCTCACAGATACGCAGTATTTT.

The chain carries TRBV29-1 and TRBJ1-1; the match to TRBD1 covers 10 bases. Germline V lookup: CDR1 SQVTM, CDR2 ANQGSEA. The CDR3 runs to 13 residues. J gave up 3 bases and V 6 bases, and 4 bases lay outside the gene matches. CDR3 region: CSVKDRGYTEAFF. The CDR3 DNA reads TGCAGCGTCAAGGACAGGGGGTACACTGAAGCTTTCTTT.

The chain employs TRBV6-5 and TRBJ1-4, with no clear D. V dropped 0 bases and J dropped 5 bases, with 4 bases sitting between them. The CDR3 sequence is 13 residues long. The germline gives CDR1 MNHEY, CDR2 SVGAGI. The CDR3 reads CASSYSRNEKLFF. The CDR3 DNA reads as TGTGCCAGCAGTTACTCGCGGAATGAAAAACTGTTTTTT.